This T cell receptor (beta chain) was documented in a study of post-analysis software for immune sequencing data (dated by TCRdb to the mid-2010s). A note on the overall study: Relapsing-remitting, secondary progressive and progressive-relapsing multiple sclerosis were recorded as disease courses, and subtype annotation was lacking for some patients. The multiple sclerosis patient repertoires were compared with approximately 11 previously published healthy control repertoires from donors aged about 6 to 28 years. A subset of samples was prepared in parallel using single-end sample barcoding, then pooled and co-amplified after Illumina adapter ligation. Overall results and qualifications from the work: Normalized Chao1 diversity was significantly lower in multiple sclerosis patients than controls, suggesting substantial peripheral T-cell clonal expansion. The control group was slightly older than the multiple sclerosis patient group. Direct clustering with F measure revealed strong co-clustering of samples prepared in the same batch, which led to a batch-effect correction.

The method behind the library was PCR. Reads for this sample came from an Illumina HiSeq 2500. Unique molecular identifiers were incorporated into TCR beta cDNA libraries to reduce PCR and sequencing biases. Every 1 to 10 million input T cells yielded about 500,000 cDNA molecules, meaning each molecule approximated one T cell. The patient libraries were prepared and sequenced using the same protocol as the earlier healthy control dataset. Samples belonging to the same batch were prepared together, multiplexed and sequenced on a shared HiSeq lane. In the authors' own workflow: MIGEC handled the raw barcoded reads, throwing out single-read molecular identifier groups before consensus assembly and CDR3 extraction. Clonotype tables were post-analysed with VDJtools, and diversity was normalized by down-sampling all datasets to the smallest sample size. In repertoire overlap clustering, CDR3 amino acid sequences, but not nucleotide sequences, were matched to correct batch-related cross-sample contamination. The public sequencing data were trimmed at Q25 with fastp and processed into clonotypes with MiXCR by TCRdb, which kept only in-frame beta chains. Rows with a matching CDR3 protein are joined into one entry that keeps the most common DNA and genes. TCRdb, rather than the study authors, made the V and J calls. In this sample the table shows over 700,000 distinct CDR3 sequences, about 27% of which occur a single time. Around 0.56% of the sample is held by the ten biggest clonotypes.

This clonotype was recorded a few times. Its specific antigen is unknown. Base-call qualities are not available, and no considerably larger clone is one nucleotide away. TCR beta repertoires were profiled from peripheral blood of some 13 young patients with multiple sclerosis to demonstrate the VDJtools post-analysis software. The multiple sclerosis patients were children and adolescents between roughly 6 and 16 years of age. The sample taken for sequencing was blood. This TCR was sampled from a girl under 18 with multiple sclerosis.

The CDR3 region has the sequence CASSLGTSGGQNIQYF. The DNA sequence reads TGTGCCAGCAGTTTAGGGACTAGCGGGGGTCAAAACATTCAGTACTTC. The rearranged chain carries TRBV28 and TRBJ2-4; 14 bases in between match TRBD2. The CDR3 goes from the cysteine to the phenylalanine over 16 residues. Only the CDR3 region is kept as DNA, spanning 48 bases read in frame from base 1. For CDR1 and CDR2, the germline V gene lists MDHEN and SYDVKM. Germline trimming amounts to 2 bases on V and 5 bases on J, with 2 as the count of junction bases outside the gene matches.